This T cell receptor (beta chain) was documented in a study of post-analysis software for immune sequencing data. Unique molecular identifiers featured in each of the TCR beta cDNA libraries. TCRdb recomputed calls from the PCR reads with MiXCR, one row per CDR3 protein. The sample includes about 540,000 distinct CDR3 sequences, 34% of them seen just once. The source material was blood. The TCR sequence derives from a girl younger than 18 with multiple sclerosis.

The CDR3 sequence: CASSHYPGTGDEEQYF. The CDR3 bases are TGTGCCAGCAGTCACTACCCCGGGACAGGGGACGAGGAGCAGTACTTC. V usage is TRBV12-3 or TRBV12-4 and J usage is TRBJ2-7; TRBD1 aligns across 10 bases. Germline trimming cut 5 bases from V and 7 bases from J; bases unmatched to any gene: 14. CDR3 size: 16 residues.